The clone carrying this T cell receptor (beta chain) was seen many times. The CDR3 extends over 15 amino acids. Between the trimmed V and J ends, which lost 6 bases and 5 bases, there was a span of 14 bases. The sample belongs to a study of T-cell reconstitution after alpha-beta-depleted transplantation in children. Using unique molecular identifiers, the investigators prepared the TCRbeta library. MiXCR, applied by TCRdb to the PCR reads, yields one record per CDR3 protein. The repertoire holds hundreds of thousands of distinct CDR3 sequences, with approximately 9.5% as singletons. The genes are TRBV12-3 or TRBV12-4 and TRBJ1-6, with D perhaps TRBD1 (6 bases). The sequences come from PBMCs from the stem cell graft donor, collected from the stem cell graft. This clonotype was sampled from a human donor who donated a stem cell graft to a child with acute lymphoblastic leukemia. CDR3 sequence: CASSPQGSNNSPLHF. Here the CDR3 DNA reads TGTGCCAGCAGCCCCCAGGGGAGTAATAATTCACCCCTCCACTTT.